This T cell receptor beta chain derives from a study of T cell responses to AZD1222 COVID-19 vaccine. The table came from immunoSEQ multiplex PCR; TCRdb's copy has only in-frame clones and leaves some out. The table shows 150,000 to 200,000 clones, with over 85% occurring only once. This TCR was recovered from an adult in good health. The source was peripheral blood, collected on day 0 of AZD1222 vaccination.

CDR3 region: CASSLVIGGDGYTF. CDR3 in DNA: TGTGCCAGCAGTTTAGTGATAGGGGGCGATGGCTACACCTTC. The chain carries TRBV27 and TRBJ1-2, with TRBD1 identical over 7 bases. The V segment lost 2 bases and the J segment 6 bases; nucleotides outside the gene matches: 6. This CDR3 contains 14 residues. Germline CDR1 reads MNHEY; CDR2 reads SMNVEV (reference sequence).